These 25 T cell receptor beta chains were sequenced from one sample in a study of human T cells and chemical hapten exposure. Time point specified: patch test 2, 6 weeks after DPC sensitization. The treatment denotes: therapeutic diphenylcyclopropenone sensitization with weekly scalp DPC. TCRdb re-called the RACE reads with MiXCR, one entry per CDR3 protein. The sample lists about 89,000 distinct CDR3 sequences, approximately 10% occurring once. Sequences were derived from whole blood, sampled in connection with sensitization to the hapten diphenylcyclopropenone (DPC). The receptors shown here come from a man aged 35-49 years with alopecia areata. Some clones in this sample may be carry-over from other donors' samples.

The chain recombines TRBV4-2 with TRBJ2-5; tentative D call: TRBD2 (5 bases). The CDR3 runs to 15 residues. Trimming left V 1 base short and J 2 bases short, with 11 bases between. Per germline, CDR1 LGHNA and CDR2 YNFKEQ. The CDR3 protein is CASSQVKGRQETQYF. Here the CDR3 DNA reads TGTGCCAGCAGCCAAGTTAAAGGGAGACAAGAGACCCAGTACTTC.

This clonotype was recorded once. One junction end disagrees with the germline gene, perhaps due to a read error. The J gene is TRBJ2-3, the V gene TRBV27, with 11 bases aligning to TRBD2. Germline V CDR1 and CDR2: MNHEY, SMNVEV (reference sequence). This CDR3 is 17 amino acids long. CDR3 DNA: TGTGCCAGCAGTTTTTATTTCGGGACTAGCGGCACAGATATGCAGTATTTT. Translation: CASSFYFGTSGTDMQYF.

This clonotype showed up just a few times. The chain links TRBV11-1 to TRBJ2-7; perhaps TRBD2 as D (6 bases). V was cut by 5 bases and J by 2 bases, with 7 bases left in between. This CDR3 spans 12 amino acids. Germline V gene data show CDR1 as SGHAT and CDR2 as FQDESV (reference sequence). CDR3 loop: CASSGGPYEQYF. CDR3 DNA: TGTGCCAGCAGCGGAGGGCCCTACGAGCAGTACTTC. Drawing the rest from reference TRBV11-1 and TRBJ2-7, the complete variable domain is EAEVAQSPRYKITEKSQAVAFWCDPISGHATLYWYRQILGQGPELLVQFQDESVVDDSQLPKDRFSAERLKGVDSTLKIQPAELGDSAMYLCASSGGPYEQYFGPGTRLTVT.

V gene TRBV20-1 combines with J gene TRBJ2-5, with 8 bases matching TRBD2. Losses at the gene ends were 8 bases for V and 4 bases for J; bases not matched to a gene: 15. This CDR3 region has 15 residues. Germline values: CDR1 DFQATT, CDR2 SNEGSKA (reference sequence). CDR3 nucleotides: TGCAGTTGTCCCGGGACTAGTGCGGTACGAGAGACCCAGTACTTC. Translation gives CSCPGTSAVRETQYF.

The chain is built from TRBV19 and TRBJ2-7; a weak D match, TRBD1 (6 bases). CDR3 length: 13 amino acids. V was shortened by 5 bases and J by 3 bases, with 11 bases between the two germline ends. Germline V lookup: CDR1 LNHDA, CDR2 SQIVND (reference sequence). The CDR3 is CASSPGHLYEQYV. CDR3 DNA: TGTGCCAGTAGTCCGGGACACCTCTACGAGCAGTACGTC.

The chain links TRBV4-3 to TRBJ1-5, with D perhaps matching TRBD1 (6 bases). Germline CDR1 reads LGHNA; CDR2 reads YSLEER. Trimming pared 0 bases from V and 6 bases from J, leaving 12 bases between. CDR3 length: 15 amino acids. For the CDR3, the DNA is TGCGCCAGCAGCCAAGAACAGGGACCATCTCAGCCCCAGCATTTT. Translating it yields CASSQEQGPSQPQHF.

In this sample, this clonotype turned up a few times. The chain carries TRBV28 and TRBJ2-3, with D perhaps given as TRBD1 or TRBD2 (5 bases each). Germline V gives CDR1 MDHEN, CDR2 SYDVKM. V shed 4 bases and J shed 2 bases, with 7 bases lying between them. The CDR3 is made up of 13 amino acids. CDR3 nucleotide sequence: TGTGCCAGCAGTTGGGGGTCCACAGATACGCAGTATTTT. Translated: CASSWGSTDTQYF.

The chain employs TRBV29-1 and TRBJ2-7, with TRBD1 identical over 9 bases. The CDR3 length is 14 residues. Per germline, CDR1 SQVTM and CDR2 ANQGSEA. With V trimmed by 4 bases and J by 6 bases, 10 bases remained unmatched. CDR3 loop: CSVASGTGYGEQYF. The DNA of the CDR3 is TGCAGCGTTGCGTCAGGGACAGGGTATGGCGAGCAGTACTTC.

This clonotype was detected many times. The genes are TRBV27 and TRBJ2-7; D is perhaps TRBD2 (5 bases). Between the trimmed V and J ends, which lost 2 bases and 6 bases, there was a span of 17 bases. In germline, CDR1 is MNHEY, CDR2 SMNVEV (reference sequence). The CDR3 consists of 15 residues. The CDR3 reads CASSLDRGFVSEQYF. CDR3 bases: TGTGCCAGCAGTTTAGACCGGGGTTTCGTTAGCGAGCAGTACTTC.

The chain is built from TRBV6-2 or TRBV6-3 and TRBJ2-7; the match to TRBD2 covers 13 bases. This CDR3 is 14 amino acids long. J lost 6 bases, V lost 6 bases, and 5 bases had no gene match. The V gene's germline CDR1 is MNHEY and CDR2 SVGEGT. The CDR3 nucleotides read TGTGCCAGCAGCCGGACTAGCGGGAGTTTCGAGCAGTACGTC. Amino acid sequence: CASSRTSGSFEQYV.

This clonotype came up many times. In nucleotides, the CDR3 is TGTGCCAGCAGAAACCGGGACAGGGAGGAACAGCCCCAGCATTTT. Its protein is CASRNRDREEQPQHF. The genes are TRBV28 and TRBJ1-5; 9 bases line up with TRBD1. CDR1 is MDHEN and CDR2 is SYDVKM in the germline V gene. The CDR3 spans 15 residues. Trimming removed 6 bases from V and 7 bases from J; junction bases left unmatched: 10.

This chain connects TRBV6-2 or TRBV6-3 to TRBJ2-7; D gene ambiguous. V shed 2 bases and J shed 2 bases, with 7 bases lying between them. The germline V gene encodes CDR1 MNHEY and CDR2 SVGEGT. CDR3 length: 13 amino acids. In nucleotides, the CDR3 is TGTGCCAGCAGTTACCTAGGGACCTACGAGCAGTACTTC. It yields the protein CASSYLGTYEQYF.

The rearrangement joins TRBV7-2 to TRBJ1-1; D unresolved. Germline-derived CDR1 and CDR2 are SGHTA and FQGNSA. The length of the CDR3 is 12 residues. Deletions cut 2 bases from V and 9 bases from J, with 10 bases between. The CDR3 DNA sequence: TGTGCCAGCAGCTTAAACGGCAAAAAAGCTTTCTTT. Translated, it gives CASSLNGKKAFF.

This clonotype appeared many times. The genes are TRBV6-5 and TRBJ2-1; D not resolved. The CDR3 runs to 12 residues. Germline CDR1 reads MNHEY; CDR2 reads SVGAGI. V lost 5 bases, J lost 10 bases, and 12 bases lay in between. CDR3 protein: CASSRPPDEQFF. For the CDR3, the DNA is TGTGCCAGCAGTCGACCCCCGGACGAGCAGTTCTTC.

This clonotype was detected only a few times. The CDR3 DNA follows: TGTGCCAGCAACCCCGGTCACATGAACACTGAAGCTTTCTTT. Protein sequence: CASNPGHMNTEAFF. This chain links TRBV28 with TRBJ1-1; D is ambiguous. This CDR3 has 14 amino acids. Germline CDR1 MDHEN, CDR2 SYDVKM. The V end was cut by 7 bases, the J end by 0 bases, with 12 bases between. The whole variable domain, filled in from reference TRBV28 and TRBJ1-1, reads DVKVTQSSRYLVKRTGEKVFLECVQDMDHENMFWYRQDPGLGLRLIYFSYDVKMKEKGDIPEGYSVSREKKERFSLILESASTNQTSMYLCASNPGHMNTEAFFGQGTRLTVV.

About this clonotype itself: One junction end does not reproduce the germline sequence, and a read error may be involved. V gene TRBV30 combines with J gene TRBJ2-3, with a tentative D call TRBD2 (5 bases). This CDR3 has 14 residues. Germline values: CDR1 GTSNPN, CDR2 SVGIG (reference sequence). The CDR3 loop is CARSVAWATDTQYF. The CDR3 nucleotides read TGTGCCCGGAGTGTAGCGTGGGCCACAGATACGCAGTATTTT.

This clonotype was counted only a few times. The gene calls are TRBV12-3 or TRBV12-4 and TRBJ2-7; tentative D call: TRBD2 (5 bases). This CDR3 region has 18 residues. The V gene lost 2 bases and the J gene lost 3 bases, with 23 bases spanning the gap. In nucleotides, the CDR3 is TGTGCCAGCAGTTTATTGCACCCCACCGTGCAACGGGACTACGAGCAGTACGTC. It translates to CASSLLHPTVQRDYEQYV.

This clonotype occurred many times. The V gene is TRBV7-2, the J gene TRBJ1-5, with D perhaps TRBD1 (5 bases). Between the trimmed V and J ends, which lost 2 bases and 2 bases, there was a span of 10 bases. The CDR3 is 15 amino acids. Germline V CDR1 and CDR2: SGHTA, FQGNSA. This CDR3 is CASSLQGVRNQPQHF. CDR3 nucleotides: TGTGCCAGCAGCTTACAGGGAGTTCGCAATCAGCCCCAGCATTTT. Variable domain in full (rest from reference TRBV7-2 and TRBJ1-5): GAGVSQSPSNKVTEKGKDVELRCDPISGHTALYWYRQSLGQGLEFLIYFQGNSAPDKSGLPSDRFSAERTGGSVSTLTIQRTQQEDSAVYLCASSLQGVRNQPQHFGDGTRLSIL.

The chain couples TRBV19 to TRBJ2-7, with 7 positions matching TRBD2. This CDR3 has 15 amino acids. In germline, CDR1 is LNHDA, CDR2 SQIVND (reference sequence). The V and J ends lost 1 base and 2 bases, in that order; junction bases with no gene match: 5. The CDR3 coding sequence is TGTGCCAGTAGTATAGCGGGGGGACTTGCCTACGAGCAGTACGTC. It encodes CASSIAGGLAYEQYV.

CDR3 in amino acids: CASSQTGGSPGANVLTF. The CDR3, as DNA: TGTGCCAGCAGCCAAACAGGAGGAAGCCCTGGGGCCAACGTCCTGACTTTC. The J gene is TRBJ2-6, the V gene TRBV28, with D possibly being TRBD1 or TRBD2 (5 bases each). Germline lookup yields CDR1 MDHEN and CDR2 SYDVKM. Trimming took off 6 bases at V and 2 bases at J, with 17 bases between the two ends. The CDR3 spans 17 residues.

A few counts support this clonotype. V is TRBV6-5 and J is TRBJ2-5; D might be TRBD1 or TRBD2, each matching 6 bases. This CDR3 comprises 13 residues. The germline V and J ends were trimmed by 2 bases and 4 bases, with 8 bases remaining between them. Germline CDR1 and CDR2: MNHEY and SVGAGI. CDR3 in amino acids: CASSYGGRETQYF. DNA of the CDR3: TGTGCCAGCAGTTACGGGGGGCGAGAGACCCAGTACTTC.

This clonotype was counted only a few times. The chain recombines TRBV29-1 with TRBJ2-1; TRBD2 matches 9 bases. After removal of 3 bases from V and 8 bases from J, the junction contained 8 bases not matched to a gene. The germline V gene encodes CDR1 SQVTM and CDR2 ANQGSEA. CDR3 length: 14 amino acids. The DNA of the CDR3 is TGCAGCGTTGAGGGTCTAGCGGGATTTTATGAGCAGTTCTTC. This sequence encodes CSVEGLAGFYEQFF.

The chain combines TRBV12-3 or TRBV12-4 with TRBJ2-7, with 9 bases matching TRBD2. The CDR3 runs 15 residues. The trim removed 5 bases at V and 5 bases at J, leaving 10 bases unmatched. The CDR3 spells CASSPGLANLDEQYV. The DNA for the CDR3 is TGTGCCAGCAGTCCTGGACTAGCGAACCTCGACGAGCAGTACGTC.

This chain joins TRBV29-1 and TRBJ1-1; TRBD1 aligns across 8 bases. Unmatched junction bases numbered 16, after V lost 7 bases and J lost 6 bases. CDR1 and CDR2 (germline): SQVTM, ANQGSEA. CDR3 size: 15 residues. The CDR3: CSAWDRLLGKPEAFF. The CDR3 DNA reads as TGCAGCGCCTGGGACAGGCTTTTGGGGAAACCTGAAGCTTTCTTT.

This clonotype was seen more than once but under ten times. The chain is built from TRBV7-3 and TRBJ2-3; D might be TRBD2 (6 bases). Germline V gene sequence: CDR1 SGHTA, CDR2 FQGTGA. V lost 2 bases to trimming and J lost 0 bases, with 9 bases between them. There are 15 residues in the CDR3. CDR3: CASSLLASSTDTQYF. The CDR3 DNA reads TGTGCCAGCAGCTTACTAGCGTCCAGCACAGATACGCAGTATTTT.